This T cell receptor (beta chain) was profiled in a study of control samples from healthy donors and cancer patients (TCRdb year 2020). This clone was detected only once. Its binding antigen is unknown. No quality values exist for individual bases; no much larger clone is one base distant. CDR1 and CDR2, per the germline V gene, are SGHTA and FQGNSA. Trimming removed 1 base from V and 3 bases from J, leaving 10 bases between the germline ends. Counted from cysteine to phenylalanine, this CDR3 has 14 amino acids. Only the CDR3 DNA is retained, 42 bases long and in frame from the first base. Library construction relied on the immunoSEQ multiplex PCR assay. TCRdb stores this immuneACCESS table with in-frame sequences only. Part of the clones is absent; in the studies checked, under half of the shortfall reflects unresolved V genes, and no reason is known for the rest. The sample contains about 100,000 clones, roughly 89% of them found a single time. Clones ranked in the top ten supply about 8% of the sample.

The sequence derives from a young man in good health. The chain couples TRBV7-2 to TRBJ2-7; no D gene call is confident. Sample: blood. The CDR3 loop reads CASSLVLPYYEQYF. In nucleotide form, the sequence is TGTGCCAGCAGCTTAGTTTTACCTTACTACGAGCAGTACTTC.